These T cell receptor beta chains were read from a single sample in a study of T cells expressing NK-cell markers. TCRdb re-called the 5' RACE reads and gives one entry per CDR3 protein, without DNA. The listing contains approximately 420,000 distinct CDR3 sequences. Sequencing input: blood T cells: a sorted CD56 or NKG2C T cell subset, CD4+ or CD8+ T cells, or bulk PBMC T cells (not recorded which). The receptors originated from a woman aged 45-65 years in good health. Both conserved end residues are part of each CDR3.

cdr3_length,v_call,j_call,cdr3_aa
13,TRBV7-9,TRBJ2-7,CASSSGGTREQYF
15,TRBV29-1,TRBJ1-4,CSVRERATTNEKLFF
17,TRBV5-8,TRBJ2-5,CASSLEVSGREGETQYF
14,TRBV10-2,TRBJ2-3,CASLLASSTDTQYF
18,TRBV4-1,TRBJ2-1,CASSMATSGSSSYNEQFF
13,TRBV24-1,TRBJ2-1,CATGLAGVNEQFF
18,TRBV4-2,TRBJ2-3,CASSQEGRAGAHTDTQYF
15,TRBV5-6,TRBJ2-1,CASIPGGGSYNEQFF
14,TRBV27,TRBJ2-1,CASSLSDWLDEQFF
17,TRBV6-5,TRBJ1-2,CASSYLSRTATSNGYTF
15,TRBV20-1,TRBJ2-7,CSAPRGASSPYEQYF
14,TRBV6-2/TRBV6-3,TRBJ2-3,CASSYTGSTDTQYF
15,TRBV5-1,TRBJ2-3,CASSHQADRTDTQYF
16,TRBV5-1,TRBJ2-7,CASSLVPTSGPYEQYF
17,TRBV15,TRBJ1-5,CATSRSPPGQSNQPQHF
17,TRBV3-1,TRBJ2-1,CASSRVRGQGAISEQFF
11,TRBV5-1,TRBJ2-5,CASRGDETQYF
14,TRBV18,TRBJ1-2,CASSPDGTRYGYTF
16,TRBV6-5,TRBJ2-1,CASSYSIGGNHNEQFF
14,TRBV10-2,TRBJ2-5,CASSANRGVETQYF
13,TRBV5-1,TRBJ2-7,CASSSGLAYEQYF
13,TRBV5-1,TRBJ1-1,CASSLLGVREAFF
13,TRBV9,TRBJ1-2,CASSAYQGVGYTF
15,TRBV29-1,TRBJ2-1,CSVEVGTGGNNEQFF
14,TRBV5-1,TRBJ1-5,CASRKDGNNQPQHF
15,TRBV4-1,TRBJ2-1,CASSQIPDRSDEQFF
17,TRBV5-4,TRBJ2-3,CASSLERDFLSTDTQYF
14,TRBV2,TRBJ2-1,CASSGTSGDNEQFF
14,TRBV5-5,TRBJ2-5,CASSLIRQQETQYF
15,TRBV7-9,TRBJ2-3,CASSLATRYTDTQYF
12,TRBV12-3/TRBV12-4,TRBJ1-2,CASSNYNYGYTF
14,TRBV20-1,TRBJ2-1,CSADTGFGYNEQFF
12,TRBV20-1,TRBJ2-5,CSARRDRETQYF
14,TRBV3-1,TRBJ2-1,CASSQEGGSHEQFF
12,TRBV6-6,TRBJ1-2,CASTLTGYGYTF
14,TRBV29-1,TRBJ2-1,CSVGGGRFGNEQFF
15,TRBV7-9,TRBJ1-2,CASSHPPRQNYGYTF
13,TRBV5-1,TRBJ2-5,CASSSAAGETQYF
13,TRBV3-1,TRBJ2-1,CASSQSPRGEQFF
16,TRBV4-1,TRBJ2-1,CASSPGGSGTGNEQFF
17,TRBV28,TRBJ2-1,CASSPTWSGVQGNEQFF
13,TRBV27,TRBJ1-1,CASSLRRASGAFF
12,TRBV12-3/TRBV12-4,TRBJ1-5,CASSPPVGPQHF
15,TRBV20-1,TRBJ2-1,CSAREPVSSYNEQFF
13,TRBV7-9,TRBJ1-4,CASSFSGARGLFF
12,TRBV12-3/TRBV12-4,TRBJ1-1,CASNFRNTEAFF
15,TRBV6-4,TRBJ2-7,CASSRESGSNFEQYF
12,TRBV30,TRBJ2-7,CAWSRPAYEQYF
13,TRBV6-2/TRBV6-3,TRBJ2-5,CASRTGSMETQYF
15,TRBV5-1,TRBJ2-7,CASSLVRDRAYEQYF
11,TRBV7-2,TRBJ2-1,CASSLETQQFF
17,TRBV12-5,TRBJ1-3,CASGLTTGTGVGNTIYF
19,TRBV14,TRBJ2-7,CASSKTRTSGSLSNYEQYF
14,TRBV6-1,TRBJ1-2,CASKISRDRGGYTF
15,TRBV12-3/TRBV12-4,TRBJ2-1,CATRFRDRGRNEQFF
15,TRBV20-1,TRBJ2-7,CSAKILAGGVGEQYF
12,TRBV7-9,TRBJ2-1,CASSLVTGQQFF
12,TRBV5-5,TRBJ2-7,CASQKPNYEQYF
15,TRBV7-9,TRBJ2-5,CASSLSSAGGETQYF